Shown below are 2 T cell receptor beta chains from a single sample sequenced in a study of response to subunit inactivated influenza vaccine (dated by TCRdb to the late 2010s). The method behind the library was RT-PCR. The listed sequencing device is Illumina HiSeq 2500. TCRdb trimmed public reads at Q25 via fastp, called clones via MiXCR and kept in-frame beta chains. Entries are consolidated by CDR3 protein sequence, retaining the most common genes and DNA. Within this sample are a few hundred thousand distinct CDR3 sequences, with 11% of them counted one time only. Of the sample, 11% is held by the ten largest clones. The sample was also linked to a second study, of T cells expressing NK-cell markers. Per the second study: TCR beta cDNA libraries were prepared using 5'RACE template switching, which introduced a universal primer site and unique molecular identifiers.

Sequenced here: PBMCs from blood, sampled on the day of vaccination. The receptors here all came from a man aged 45 to 65 who received an inactivated influenza vaccine. Donor details come from another sample of the same person, matched by shared clones.

This chain joins TRBV20-1 and TRBJ1-2; TRBD1 might be the D (5 bases). Per the germline V gene, CDR1 is DFQATT and CDR2 is SNEGSKA (reference sequence). V lost 0 bases, J lost 5 bases, and 16 bases lay in between. The length of the CDR3 is 15 residues. The chain's CDR3 is CSARDLRAGWYGYTF. In DNA form, the CDR3 reads TGCAGTGCTAGAGATCTCCGCGCAGGGTGGTATGGCTACACCTTC.

This clonotype was recorded many times. This rearrangement joins TRBV11-3 to TRBJ2-2; TRBD2 aligns across 7 bases. Per the germline V gene, CDR1 is SGHNT and CDR2 is YENEEA. This CDR3 contains 15 residues. After removal of 5 bases from V and 1 base from J, the junction contained 4 bases not matched to a gene. CDR3 amino acids: CASSPRGENTGELFF. CDR3 bases: TGTGCCAGCAGCCCACGGGGGGAGAACACCGGGGAGCTGTTTTTT.